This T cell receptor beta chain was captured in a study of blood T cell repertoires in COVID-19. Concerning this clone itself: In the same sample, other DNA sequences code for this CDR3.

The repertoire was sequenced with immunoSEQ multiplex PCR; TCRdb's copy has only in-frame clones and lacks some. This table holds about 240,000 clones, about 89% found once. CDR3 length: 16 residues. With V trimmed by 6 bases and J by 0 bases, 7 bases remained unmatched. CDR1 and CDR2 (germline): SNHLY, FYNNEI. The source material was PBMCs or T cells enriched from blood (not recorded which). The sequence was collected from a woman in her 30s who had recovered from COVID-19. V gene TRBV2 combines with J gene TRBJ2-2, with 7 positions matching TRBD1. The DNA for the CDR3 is TGTGCCAGCAGCCGACAAGGGGGCCCGAACACCGGGGAGCTGTTTTTT. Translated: CASSRQGGPNTGELFF.